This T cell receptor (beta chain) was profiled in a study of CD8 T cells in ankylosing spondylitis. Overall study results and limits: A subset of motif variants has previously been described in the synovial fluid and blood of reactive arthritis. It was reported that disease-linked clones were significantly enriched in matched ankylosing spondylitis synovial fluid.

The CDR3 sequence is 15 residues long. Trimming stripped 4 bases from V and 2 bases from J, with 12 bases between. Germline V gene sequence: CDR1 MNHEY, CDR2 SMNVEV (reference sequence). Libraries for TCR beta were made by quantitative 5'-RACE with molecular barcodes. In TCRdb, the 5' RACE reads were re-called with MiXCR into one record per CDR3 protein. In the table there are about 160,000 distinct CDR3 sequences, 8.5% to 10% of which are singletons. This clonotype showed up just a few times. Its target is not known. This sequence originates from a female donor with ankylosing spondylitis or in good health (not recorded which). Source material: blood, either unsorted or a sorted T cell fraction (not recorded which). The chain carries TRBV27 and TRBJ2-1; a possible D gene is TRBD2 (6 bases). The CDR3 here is CASSSGTSTYNEQFF. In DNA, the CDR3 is TGTGCCAGCAGTTCCGGGACTTCTACCTACAATGAGCAGTTCTTC.